This TCR beta chain is from a study of blood T cell repertoires in COVID-19. Original processing methods: Amplifying reference gene primers gave estimates of nucleated cell counts. Using immunoSEQ multiplex PCR, the repertoire was profiled, and TCRdb retains in-frame clones only, with some absent. D and trimming come from the DNA, and the V and J calls and clone size come from that table. This repertoire shows more than 50,000 clones, around 90% found once; its top ten account for under 15%. This clone was detected once. CDR3 size: 16 residues. Germline V gene sequence: CDR1 SGDLS, CDR2 YYNGEE. The V and J ends lost 0 bases and 7 bases respectively, with 16 bases between them.

This TCR came from a human donor with active COVID-19. The donor label of this sample is uncertain. The material sequenced was peripheral blood. The rearrangement links TRBV9 to TRBJ2-2, with D perhaps TRBD1 (6 bases). The CDR3 region is CASSVGDTGRGGELFF. The CDR3 DNA reads as TGTGCCAGCAGCGTAGGGGACACCGGACGTGGCGGGGAGCTGTTTTTT.